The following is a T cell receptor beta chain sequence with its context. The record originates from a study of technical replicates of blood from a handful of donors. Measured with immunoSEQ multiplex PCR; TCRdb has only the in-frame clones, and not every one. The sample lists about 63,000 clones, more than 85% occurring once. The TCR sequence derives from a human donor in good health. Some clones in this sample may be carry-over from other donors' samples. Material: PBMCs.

The CDR3 DNA follows: TGTGCCAGTAGTACATCCCAGTTGGCAGATTTCGCCGAGCAGTACTTC. It yields the protein CASSTSQLADFAEQYF. The gene calls are TRBV19 and TRBJ2-7; D ambiguous. The CDR3 contains 16 residues. Trimming stripped 4 bases from V and 6 bases from J, with 22 bases between. Germline V gene data show CDR1 as LNHDA and CDR2 as SQIVND (reference sequence).